Presented here are 10 T cell receptor beta chains from one specimen sequenced in a study of blood T cell repertoires in COVID-19. Here immunoSEQ multiplex PCR was the method, and the copy in TCRdb shows in-frame clones only, minus some. The table shows roughly 130,000 clones, with roughly four fifths occurring only once. The sample was peripheral blood. These receptors were obtained from a woman aged 45-65 years with acute or convalescent COVID-19.

The chain recombines TRBV10-3 with TRBJ1-2; no definite D call. Trimming took off 10 bases at V and 4 bases at J, with 16 bases between the two ends. Germline lookup yields CDR1 ENHRY and CDR2 SYGVKD. The CDR3 covers 13 residues. This CDR3 is CATNPGEGYGYTF. The CDR3 nucleotides read TGTGCCACCAACCCCGGGGAGGGCTATGGCTACACCTTC.

This clone occurred once. The rearrangement uses TRBV5-6 and TRBJ1-3; 9 nucleotides agree with TRBD1. Germline V gives CDR1 SGHDT, CDR2 YYEEEE. This CDR3 is 16 amino acids long. V shed 1 base and J 2 bases; nucleotides not matched to a gene: 4. CDR3 in DNA: TGTGCCAGCAGCTTGAGGGGGACAGGGCCTGGAAACACCATATATTTT. Protein: CASSLRGTGPGNTIYF.

This chain uses TRBV7-6 with TRBJ2-7, with TRBD1 matching 8 bases. CDR3 length: 15 residues. With 1 base clipped from V and 3 bases from J, the junction kept 5 bases outside the gene matches. Germline V gene sequence: CDR1 SGHVS, CDR2 FNYEAQ. CDR3 protein: CASSLGTGLIYEQYF. The DNA of the CDR3 is TGTGCCAGCAGCTTAGGGACAGGGTTAATCTACGAGCAGTACTTC.

CDR3 sequence reads: CASSQVGDTQYF. The CDR3 DNA reads TGTGCCAGCAGCCAGGTTGGCGATACGCAGTATTTT. This rearrangement joins TRBV12-3 or TRBV12-4 to TRBJ2-3; D unresolved. The CDR3 sequence is 12 residues long. V lost 6 bases and J lost 6, with 10 bases in between.

This sequence joins TRBV20-1 and TRBJ1-6, with unresolved D. Germline V gives CDR1 DFQATT, CDR2 SNEGSKA (reference sequence). V was trimmed by 3 bases and J by 4 bases, leaving 16 bases between them. The CDR3 is 16 amino acids. CDR3 sequence (DNA): TGCAGTGCTAGTCCATTAGAAATAGATTATAATTCACCCCTCCACTTT. Protein: CSASPLEIDYNSPLHF.

This clone was found a few times. V usage is TRBV5-1 and J usage is TRBJ1-1, with D possibly being TRBD1 (6 bases). Per germline, CDR1 SGHRS and CDR2 YFSETQ. Deletions cut 5 bases from V and 1 base from J, with 15 bases between. The CDR3 covers 15 residues. The CDR3 DNA reads as TGCGCCAGCAGGGAAACAGGGTGGGAGAACACTGAAGCTTTCTTT. Amino acids: CASRETGWENTEAFF. Drawing the rest from reference TRBV5-1 and TRBJ1-1, the complete variable domain is KAGVTQTPRYLIKTRGQQVTLSCSPISGHRSVSWYQQTPGQGLQFLFEYFSETQRNKGNFPGRFSGRQFSNSRSEMNVSTLELGDSALYLCASRETGWENTEAFFGQGTRLTVV.

This chain connects TRBV15 to TRBJ2-1; possible D gene TRBD2, 6 bases. This CDR3 contains 17 residues. Germline loops: CDR1 LNHNV, CDR2 YYDKDF (reference sequence). V was shortened by 3 bases and J by 3 bases, with 18 bases between the two germline ends. The CDR3 nucleotides read TGTGCCACCAGCAGGAATTCCACTCCGGGGGTCTACAATGAGCAGTTCTTC. This sequence encodes CATSRNSTPGVYNEQFF.

The rearrangement uses TRBV4-2 and TRBJ1-2; tentatively, D is TRBD1 (6 bases). Germline V gives CDR1 LGHNA, CDR2 YNFKEQ. The CDR3 has 14 amino acids. Between the trimmed V and J ends, which lost 6 bases and 2 bases, there was a span of 13 bases. For the CDR3, the DNA is TGTGCCAGCAGTTTCGGACAGCTCAACTATGGCTACACCTTC. Translation: CASSFGQLNYGYTF.

J is TRBJ2-2 and V is TRBV4-1, with D unresolved. The CDR3 runs 13 residues. CDR1 MGHRA and CDR2 YSYEKL come from the germline V gene. Between the trimmed V and J ends, which lost 2 bases and 6 bases, there was a span of 7 bases. The CDR3: CASSQLLAGELFF. CDR3 coding DNA: TGCGCCAGCAGCCAATTATTAGCCGGGGAGCTGTTTTTT.

This rearrangement joins TRBV3-1 (or the pseudogene TRBV3-2) to TRBJ2-7, with 7 bases matching TRBD1. After removal of 4 bases from V and 0 bases from J, the junction contained 3 bases not matched to a gene. CDR1 and CDR2 from the germline V gene are LGHDT and YNNKEL (reference sequence). This CDR3 comprises 14 residues. The DNA of the CDR3 is TGTGCCAGCAGCCCGGACAGGAGCTCCTACGAGCAGTACTTC. Protein product: CASSPDRSSYEQYF.